This T cell receptor beta chain was identified in a study of shared clonotypes between healthy human individuals. General observations from the study: How much donors shared clonotypes was expected to be affected by sequencing depth. Across a handful of donors, naive CD4 shared 5% to 6%, naive CD8 more than 3%, memory CD4 more than 2%, memory CD8 under 0.5%.

Only in-frame clones appear in the TCRdb table, and some are missing; sequencing was by immunoSEQ multiplex PCR. The sample records roughly 2 million clones, roughly 96% being singletons. Concerning this clone itself: Antigen specificity is unknown.

Per germline, CDR1 SGHDT and CDR2 YYEEEE. The V and J ends lost 4 bases and 9 bases, in that order; junction bases with no gene match: 14. CDR3 length equals 17 residues. The sequenced sample was naive CD4+ T cells sorted from blood. Noted subset: CD45RA+ positively selected. The chain couples TRBV5-6 to TRBJ1-6, with 9 bases identical to TRBD1. This sequence was found in a young man in good health. The CDR3 here is CASSPGTGTSSRSPLHF. CDR3 DNA sequence: TGTGCCAGCAGCCCGGGGACAGGGACATCTTCTCGTTCACCCCTCCACTTT.